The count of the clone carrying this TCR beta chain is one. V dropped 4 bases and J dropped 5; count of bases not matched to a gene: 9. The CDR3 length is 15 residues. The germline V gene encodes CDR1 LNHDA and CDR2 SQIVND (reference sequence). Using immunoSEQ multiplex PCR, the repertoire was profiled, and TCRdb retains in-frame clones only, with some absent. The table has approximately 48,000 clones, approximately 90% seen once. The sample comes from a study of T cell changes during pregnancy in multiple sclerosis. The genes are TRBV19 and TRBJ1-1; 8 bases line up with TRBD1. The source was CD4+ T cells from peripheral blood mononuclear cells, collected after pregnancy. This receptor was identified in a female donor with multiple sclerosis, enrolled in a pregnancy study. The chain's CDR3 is CASSTLLTGETEAFF. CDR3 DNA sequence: TGTGCCAGTAGTACCCTTCTGACAGGGGAGACTGAAGCTTTCTTT.